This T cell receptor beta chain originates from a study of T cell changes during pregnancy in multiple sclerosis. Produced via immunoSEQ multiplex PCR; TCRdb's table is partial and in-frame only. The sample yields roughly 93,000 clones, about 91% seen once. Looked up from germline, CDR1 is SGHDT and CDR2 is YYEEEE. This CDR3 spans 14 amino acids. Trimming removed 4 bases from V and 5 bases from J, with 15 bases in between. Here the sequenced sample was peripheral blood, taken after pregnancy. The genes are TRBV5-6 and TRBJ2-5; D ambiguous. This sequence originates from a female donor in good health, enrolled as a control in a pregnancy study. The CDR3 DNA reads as TGTGCCAGCAGCCTCGTTTTCCACGGTGAGACCCAGTACTTC. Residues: CASSLVFHGETQYF.